This is a list of T cell receptor beta chains from one sample in a study of T cells in Graves' hyperthyroidism and ophthalmopathy. TCRdb called the multiplex PCR reads again in MiXCR, with one record for every CDR3 protein. The data show around 350,000 distinct CDR3 sequences, roughly 19% seen once. What was sequenced was blood. The receptors stem from a woman younger than 35 with Graves' hyperthyroidism. The CDR3 runs from the conserved cysteine through the conserved F or W. A D gene is named only where the DNA matches it firmly. Clone size is shown for a subset of rows, as once, few, many or a class of expanded clone.

TRBJ2-2	.	many	TRBV6-1	CASSESHLWLFF	TGTGCCAGCAGTGAATCCCACCTATGGCTGTTTTTT
TRBJ2-7	TRBD2	many	TRBV5-4	CASSWTSGGAGEQYF	TGTGCCAGCAGCTGGACTAGCGGGGGGGCTGGCGAGCAGTACTTC
TRBJ1-3	.	many	TRBV12-3/TRBV12-4	CASRIQGSGNTIYF	TGTGCCAGCAGGATACAGGGCTCTGGAAACACCATATATTTT
TRBJ1-5	.	many	TRBV24-1	CATSEYPGHLNQPQHF	TGTGCCACCAGTGAATATCCGGGACACCTAAATCAGCCCCAGCATTTT
TRBJ2-7	TRBD1	many	TRBV12-3/TRBV12-4	CASSLVGTGSYEQYF	TGTGCCAGCAGTTTAGTGGGGACAGGGAGTTACGAGCAGTACTTC
TRBJ1-1	.	many	TRBV11-3	CASSLSGDVEAFF	TGTGCCAGCAGCTTGTCGGGGGATGTGGAAGCTTTCTTT
TRBJ2-7	.	many	TRBV5-1	CASIGESYEQYF	TGCGCCAGCATAGGGGAAAGCTACGAGCAGTACTTC
TRBJ2-6	.	many	TRBV6-2/TRBV6-3	CASSFQSLRGPGANVLTF	TGTGCCAGCAGTTTCCAAAGTCTCAGGGGTCCCGGGGCCAACGTCCTGACTTTC
TRBJ2-2	.	many	TRBV7-2	CASSFRSTGELFF	TGTGCCAGCAGCTTTAGGAGCACCGGGGAGCTGTTTTTT
TRBJ1-5	.	few	TRBV6-1	CASSEAGVEGQPQHF	TGTGCCAGCAGTGAAGCGGGGGTCGAAGGTCAGCCTCAGCATTTT
TRBJ2-7	.	medium-sized	TRBV6-5	CASRPLTGSSEQYF	TGTGCCAGCAGACCCCTGACAGGATCGTCCGAGCAGTACTTC
TRBJ2-7	.	many	TRBV5-1	CASSFEPSYEQYF	TGCGCCAGCAGCTTTGAGCCCAGCTACGAGCAGTACTTC
TRBJ2-5	TRBD2	.	TRBV6-2/TRBV6-3	CASRPKTSGSPQETQYF	TGTGCCAGCAGGCCAAAGACTAGCGGGAGCCCTCAAGAGACCCAGTACTTC
TRBJ2-5	TRBD1	many	TRBV28	CASNLGGSRETQYF	TGTGCCAGCAACCTAGGGGGCAGTCGGGAGACCCAGTACTTC
TRBJ1-1	.	many	TRBV5-1	CASSSGEKGTEAFF	TGCGCCAGCAGTTCCGGAGAAAAGGGCACTGAAGCTTTCTTT
TRBJ1-6	.	.	TRBV2	CASIRGVLNSPLHF	TGTGCCAGTATCCGGGGGGTCTTAAATTCACCCCTCCACTTT
TRBJ2-7	TRBD1	many	TRBV29-1	CSGGTDFYEQYF	TGCAGCGGGGGGACAGACTTCTACGAGCAGTACTTC
TRBJ2-5	.	many	TRBV20-1	CSARAGVKETQYF	TGCAGTGCTAGAGCAGGAGTAAAGGAGACCCAGTACTTC
TRBJ2-2	.	.	TRBV3-1	CASSQVGGPNTGELFF	TGTGCCAGCAGCCAAGTTGGGGGGCCGAACACCGGGGAGCTGTTTTTT
TRBJ2-7	TRBD1	.	TRBV12-3/TRBV12-4	CASRLQGFEQYF	TGTGCCAGCAGGCTACAGGGGTTTGAGCAGTACTTC
TRBJ2-7	.	many	TRBV6-1	CASSLDLHEQYF	TGTGCCAGCAGCCTGGACCTCCACGAGCAGTACTTC
TRBJ2-2	TRBD2	many	TRBV30	CAWGVAGYTGELFF	TGTGCCTGGGGGGTAGCGGGGTACACCGGGGAGCTGTTTTTT
TRBJ2-7	.	.	TRBV27	CASSQGLDPYEQYF	TGCGCCAGCAGCCAAGGCCTGGACCCCTACGAGCAGTACTTC
TRBJ2-7	TRBD2	.	TRBV7-2	CASSLGLAGWYEQYF	TGTGCCAGCAGCTTAGGATTAGCGGGATGGTACGAGCAGTACTTC
TRBJ2-5	.	few	TRBV5-1	CASSGTEGQETQYF	TGCGCCAGCAGCGGGACGGAGGGCCAAGAGACCCAGTACTTC
TRBJ1-1	TRBD1	many	TRBV6-1	CANQETGGSTEAFF	TGTGCCAACCAAGAAACAGGGGGCTCCACTGAAGCTTTCTTT
TRBJ2-5	TRBD2	many	TRBV20-1	CSAGIAGGIQETQYF	TGCAGTGCTGGAATCGCGGGGGGAATACAAGAGACCCAGTACTTC
TRBJ2-7	TRBD2	many	TRBV28	CATEAGVTYEQYF	TGTGCCACCGAAGCGGGGGTGACCTACGAGCAGTACTTC
TRBJ2-7	TRBD2	many	TRBV10-3	CAISADSGGSYEQYF	TGTGCCATCAGTGCGGATAGCGGGGGCTCCTACGAGCAGTACTTC
TRBJ2-7	TRBD2	many	TRBV4-2	CASSQPSGGEAYEQYF	TGTGCCAGCAGCCAACCTAGCGGGGGAGAAGCCTACGAGCAGTACTTC
TRBJ1-1	TRBD1	many	TRBV2	CASSRDSSWGEAFF	TGTGCCAGCAGCCGGGACAGCTCGTGGGGTGAAGCTTTCTTT
TRBJ1-6	.	once	TRBV28	CASTQPGTLDSPLHF	TGTGCCAGCACTCAACCCGGGACGCTAGATTCACCCCTCCACTTT
TRBJ1-5	.	many	TRBV6-1	CASSDEGLSNQPQHF	TGTGCCAGCAGTGATGAGGGTTTGAGCAATCAGCCCCAGCATTTT
TRBJ1-1	TRBD1	.	TRBV3-1	CASTRQGITEAFF	TGTGCCAGCACCCGACAGGGAATCACTGAAGCTTTCTTT
TRBJ2-7	.	few	TRBV11-3	CASSLGPELSYEQYF	TGTGCCAGCAGCTTAGGCCCCGAGCTTTCCTACGAGCAGTACTTC